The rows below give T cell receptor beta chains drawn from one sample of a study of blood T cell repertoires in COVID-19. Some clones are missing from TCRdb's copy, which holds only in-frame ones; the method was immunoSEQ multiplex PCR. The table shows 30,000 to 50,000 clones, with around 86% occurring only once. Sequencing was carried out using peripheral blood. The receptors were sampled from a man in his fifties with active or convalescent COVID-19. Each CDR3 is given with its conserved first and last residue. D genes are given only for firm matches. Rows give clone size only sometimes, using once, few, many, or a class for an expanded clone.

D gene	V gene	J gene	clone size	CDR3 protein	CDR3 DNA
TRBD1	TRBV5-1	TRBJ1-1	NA	CASSLDRGGIGAFF	TGCGCCAGCAGCTTAGACAGGGGCGGTATTGGAGCTTTCTTT
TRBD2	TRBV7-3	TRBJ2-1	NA	CASSSGLAGVSYNEQFF	TGTGCCAGCAGCTCCGGACTAGCGGGAGTCTCCTACAATGAGCAGTTCTTC
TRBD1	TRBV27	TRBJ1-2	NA	CASSLQGANYGYTF	TGTGCCAGCAGCCTTCAGGGGGCTAACTATGGCTACACCTTC
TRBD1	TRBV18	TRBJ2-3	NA	CASSPQPRTGLTDTQYF	TGTGCCAGCTCACCCCAGCCTAGGACAGGACTCACAGATACGCAGTATTTT
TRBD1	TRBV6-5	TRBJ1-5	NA	CASRPDRINQPQHF	TGTGCCAGCAGACCGGACAGGATCAATCAGCCCCAGCATTTT
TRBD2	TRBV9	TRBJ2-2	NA	CASSMTSGNAGELFF	TGTGCCAGCAGCATGACTAGCGGGAACGCCGGGGAGCTGTTTTTT
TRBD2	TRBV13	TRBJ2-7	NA	CASSLASSGDSYEQYF	TGTGCCAGCAGCTTAGCGTCTAGCGGGGACTCCTACGAGCAGTACTTC
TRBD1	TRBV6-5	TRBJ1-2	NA	CASSSGTGGALRGYTF	TGTGCCAGCAGTTCCGGGACAGGGGGCGCTTTGAGGGGCTACACCTTC
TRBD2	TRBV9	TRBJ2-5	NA	CASSVLAGLQETQYF	TGTGCCAGCAGCGTTCTAGCGGGCCTTCAAGAGACCCAGTACTTC
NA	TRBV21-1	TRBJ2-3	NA	CASSKFGGNTDTQYF	TGTGCCAGCAGCAAGTTCGGGGGAAACACAGATACGCAGTATTTT
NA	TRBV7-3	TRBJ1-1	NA	CASSFGGNTEAFF	TGTGCCAGCAGCTTTGGCGGAAACACTGAAGCTTTCTTT
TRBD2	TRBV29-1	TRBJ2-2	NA	CSASGRAVGELFF	TGCAGCGCTAGCGGGAGGGCCGTCGGGGAGCTGTTTTTT
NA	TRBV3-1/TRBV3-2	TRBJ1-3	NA	CASSQSWGLGNTIYF	TGTGCCAGCAGCCAATCGTGGGGGCTTGGAAACACCATATATTTT
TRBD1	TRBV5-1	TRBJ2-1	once	CASSLGAGTGSYNEQFF	TGCGCCAGCAGCTTGGGGGCCGGGACAGGCTCCTACAATGAGCAGTTCTTC
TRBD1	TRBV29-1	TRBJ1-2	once	CSADRVANYGYTF	TGCAGCGCAGACAGGGTAGCTAACTATGGCTACACCTTC
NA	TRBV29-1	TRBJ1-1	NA	CSGHGLGGWDTEAFF	TGCAGCGGGCATGGGTTGGGGGGATGGGACACTGAAGCTTTCTTT
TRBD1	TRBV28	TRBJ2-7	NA	CASRTGATTGEQYF	TGTGCCAGCAGGACAGGGGCCACCACTGGCGAGCAGTACTTC
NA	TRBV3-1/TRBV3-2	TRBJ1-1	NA	CASSQSFEAFF	TGTGCCAGCAGCCAATCATTTGAAGCTTTCTTT
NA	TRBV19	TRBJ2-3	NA	CASSMQDGGWSTDTQYF	TGTGCCAGTAGTATGCAGGATGGGGGCTGGAGCACAGATACGCAGTATTTT
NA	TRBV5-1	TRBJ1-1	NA	CASRGLTGNTEAFF	TGCGCCAGCAGAGGTTTGACAGGTAACACTGAAGCTTTCTTT
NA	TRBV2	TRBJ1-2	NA	CASTDRLWYGYTF	TGTGCCAGCACAGACAGGTTATGGTATGGCTACACCTTC
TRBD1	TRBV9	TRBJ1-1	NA	CASSGTGGMNTEAFF	TGTGCCAGCAGCGGGACAGGGGGGATGAACACTGAAGCTTTCTTT
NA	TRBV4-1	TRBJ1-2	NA	CASSQVIRRTDLNYGYTF	TGCGCCAGCAGCCAAGTCATTAGGAGGACAGACCTTAACTATGGCTACACCTTC
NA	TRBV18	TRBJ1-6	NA	CASSPAGNSPLHF	TGTGCCAGCTCACCCGCGGGGAATTCACCCCTCCACTTT
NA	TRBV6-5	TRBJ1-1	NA	CASSYSVTVNTEAFF	TGTGCCAGCAGTTACTCGGTGACAGTGAACACTGAAGCTTTCTTT
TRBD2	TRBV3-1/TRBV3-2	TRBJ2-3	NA	CASSQIVPGTSGSLADTQYF	TGTGCCAGCAGCCAGATAGTTCCCGGGACTAGCGGGAGTCTCGCAGATACGCAGTATTTT
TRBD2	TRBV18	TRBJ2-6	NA	CASSPATSGSRLSGANVLTF	TGTGCCAGCTCACCAGCGACTAGCGGGAGCCGGCTCTCTGGGGCCAACGTCCTGACTTTC
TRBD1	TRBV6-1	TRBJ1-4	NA	CATRKGGADEKLFF	TGTGCCACCCGTAAAGGGGGCGCAGATGAAAAACTGTTTTTT
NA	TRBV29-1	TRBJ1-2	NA	CSVMIFDSYGYTF	TGCAGCGTGATGATTTTTGACAGCTATGGCTACACCTTC
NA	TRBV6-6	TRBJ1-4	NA	CASTPVRDEKLFF	TGTGCCAGCACACCCGTCCGGGATGAAAAACTGTTTTTT
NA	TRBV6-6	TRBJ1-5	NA	CASSRDSSNQPQHF	TGTGCCAGTTCGCGGGACTCTAGCAATCAGCCCCAGCATTTT
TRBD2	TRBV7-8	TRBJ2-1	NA	CAASGEDYNEQFF	TGTGCCGCCAGCGGGGAGGACTACAATGAGCAGTTCTTC